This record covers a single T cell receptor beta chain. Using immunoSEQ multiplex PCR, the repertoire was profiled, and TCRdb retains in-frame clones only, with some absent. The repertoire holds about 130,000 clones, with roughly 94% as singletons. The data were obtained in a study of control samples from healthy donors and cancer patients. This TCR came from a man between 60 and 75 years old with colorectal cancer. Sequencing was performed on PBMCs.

This CDR3 reads CASSADVYGYTF. CDR3 nucleotide sequence: TGTGCCAGCAGTGCGGATGTATATGGCTACACCTTC. The J gene is TRBJ1-2, the V gene TRBV2; D is undetermined. V lost 4 bases, J lost 5 bases, and 8 bases lay in between. The germline CDR1 and CDR2 sequences are SNHLY and FYNNEI. This CDR3 is built from 12 residues.